This TCR beta chain was sequenced in a study of human T cells and chemical hapten exposure. Study information: The variation in per-sample TCR yields arose mainly from small differences in pooled library volumes.

TCRdb passed the RACE reads through MiXCR, listing each CDR3 protein once. This table has about 380,000 distinct CDR3 sequences, 4.8% appearing once. This clonotype has a handful of counts. V lost 4 bases to trimming and J lost 6 bases; unmatched junction nucleotides: 8. The CDR3 totals 14 residues. The germline CDR1 and CDR2 sequences are MNHEY and SVGAGI. As to time point: patch test 1, 2 weeks after DPC sensitization. The sample's treatment: therapeutic diphenylcyclopropenone sensitization with weekly scalp DPC. Sequenced here: whole blood, sampled in connection with sensitization to the hapten diphenylcyclopropenone (DPC). The chain carries TRBV6-5 and TRBJ1-2; the match to TRBD1 covers 7 bases. This receptor was taken from a woman aged 45-59 years with alopecia areata. Some clones in this sample may be carry-over from other donors' samples. CDR3 sequence: CASSSRQGRDGYTF. The CDR3 coding sequence is TGTGCCAGCAGTTCTCGACAGGGCAGAGATGGCTACACCTTC.